A selection of T cell receptor beta chains follows, all from one sample in a study of TIL therapy for anti-PD-1-resistant metastatic lung cancer. TCRdb's table, derived via immunoSEQ multiplex PCR, lists solely in-frame clones and lacks some. Found here are 54,000 or so clones, about 73% of them singletons; the top ten hold about 2%. Sequenced here: blood, sampled at baseline. The receptors stem from a person between 25 and 79 years old with non-small cell lung cancer. CDR3s include the opening cysteine and the closing phenylalanine or tryptophan. Fields, in order: J gene, D gene, clone size, V gene, CDR3 protein, CDR3 DNA. The D gene is left open where the match is weak. Part of the rows lack a size; the others show once, few, many or a class for expanded clones.

TRBJ2-2,.,.,TRBV11-3,CASSLRTADTGELFF,TGTGCCAGCAGCTTGAGGACGGCAGACACCGGGGAGCTGTTTTTT
TRBJ1-1,TRBD1,.,TRBV6-1,CASSPGTGVNTEAFF,TGTGCCAGCAGTCCCGGGACAGGGGTGAACACTGAAGCTTTCTTT
TRBJ1-1,.,.,TRBV7-2,CASSSGVNTEAFF,TGTGCCAGCAGTTCAGGGGTGAACACTGAAGCTTTCTTT
TRBJ1-5,.,few,TRBV5-6,CASSLGQLVNQPQHF,TGTGCCAGCAGCCTAGGACAGCTTGTAAATCAGCCCCAGCATTTT
TRBJ1-5,.,.,TRBV10-3,CAISREVDQPQHF,TGTGCCATCAGTAGGGAGGTGGATCAGCCCCAGCATTTT
TRBJ2-5,.,.,TRBV4-2,CASSQATGWETQYF,TGTGCCAGCAGCCAAGCTACAGGGTGGGAGACCCAGTACTTC
TRBJ1-4,.,.,TRBV19,CASTQGGLGEKLFF,TGTGCCAGTACACAGGGAGGGTTGGGTGAAAAACTGTTTTTT
TRBJ2-5,.,.,TRBV7-9,CASSLSLQETQYF,TGTGCCAGCAGCTTAAGCCTACAAGAGACCCAGTACTTC
TRBJ2-5,.,once,TRBV7-9,CASSLFPQETQYF,TGTGCCAGCAGCTTATTCCCCCAAGAGACCCAGTACTTC
TRBJ2-7,TRBD1,.,TRBV11-2,CASSSDRGREQYF,TGTGCCAGCAGCTCCGACAGGGGGCGGGAGCAGTACTTC
TRBJ1-1,.,.,TRBV5-6,CASSLGPGSGTEAFF,TGTGCCAGCAGCTTGGGGCCAGGGAGTGGCACTGAAGCTTTCTTT
TRBJ2-3,TRBD1,.,TRBV5-8,CASSLGQGAGDTQYF,TGTGCCAGCAGCCTGGGACAGGGTGCTGGAGATACGCAGTATTTT
TRBJ2-3,.,once,TRBV7-3,CASSLVTGATDTQYF,TGTGCCAGCAGCTTAGTTACGGGAGCCACAGATACGCAGTATTTT
TRBJ1-5,.,.,TRBV4-1,CASSQVGITNQPQHF,TGCGCCAGCAGCCAGGTCGGGATTACTAATCAGCCCCAGCATTTT
TRBJ2-3,.,.,TRBV7-2,CASSQDLMGTDTQYF,TGTGCCAGCAGCCAGGACTTGATGGGGACAGATACGCAGTATTTT
TRBJ2-7,.,.,TRBV5-1,CASSPMSQGLEQYF,TGCGCCAGCAGCCCAATGTCACAGGGCTTAGAGCAGTACTTC
TRBJ2-3,TRBD2,once,TRBV25-1,CASSEWESGMSTDTQYF,TGTGCCAGCAGTGAATGGGAAAGCGGGATGAGCACAGATACGCAGTATTTT
TRBJ1-5,.,.,TRBV4-3,CASSQGVNQPQHF,TGCGCCAGCAGCCAAGGAGTTAATCAGCCCCAGCATTTT
TRBJ1-2,TRBD1,.,TRBV28,CASRADRAFYGYTF,TGTGCCAGCAGGGCGGACAGGGCCTTCTATGGCTACACCTTC
TRBJ1-1,.,.,TRBV19,CASSSRPRSTEAFF,TGTGCCAGTAGTAGCAGACCCCGATCCACTGAAGCTTTCTTT
TRBJ2-7,TRBD1,.,TRBV9,CASSVGLGQAAYEQYF,TGTGCCAGCAGCGTAGGGCTAGGACAGGCCGCCTACGAGCAGTACTTC